This T cell receptor (beta chain) is drawn from a study of lymphopenia after photon versus proton radiotherapy. Study results and limitations: A bigger post-nadir fall in TCR diversity correlated inversely with survival time in deceased patients. Only patients who died were analyzed for survival; proton advantage is unproven. Oligoclonal CD8+ Temra expansion after nadir drove photon patients' diversity drop. Under photons, naive T cells and diversity fell while effector/memory populations rose.

Of note for this clone: What it binds is not known.

Only in-frame clones appear in the TCRdb table, and some are missing; sequencing was by immunoSEQ multiplex PCR. Of 77,000 or so clones listed, around 83% are singletons. Germline V gene data show CDR1 as GTSNPN and CDR2 as SVGIG (reference sequence). The CDR3 is made up of 15 amino acids. V shed 4 bases and J 8 bases; nucleotides not matched to a gene: 14. The material was peripheral blood, obtained from a patient treated with proton-based radiotherapy. V usage is TRBV30 and J usage is TRBJ2-3, with 8 bases matching TRBD2. The sequence came from a man in his 60s with pancreatic cancer. In DNA, the CDR3 is TGTGCCTGGACCCAGGGTAGGGCGGGGGGAAGTACGCAGTATTTT. Translating it yields CAWTQGRAGGSTQYF.